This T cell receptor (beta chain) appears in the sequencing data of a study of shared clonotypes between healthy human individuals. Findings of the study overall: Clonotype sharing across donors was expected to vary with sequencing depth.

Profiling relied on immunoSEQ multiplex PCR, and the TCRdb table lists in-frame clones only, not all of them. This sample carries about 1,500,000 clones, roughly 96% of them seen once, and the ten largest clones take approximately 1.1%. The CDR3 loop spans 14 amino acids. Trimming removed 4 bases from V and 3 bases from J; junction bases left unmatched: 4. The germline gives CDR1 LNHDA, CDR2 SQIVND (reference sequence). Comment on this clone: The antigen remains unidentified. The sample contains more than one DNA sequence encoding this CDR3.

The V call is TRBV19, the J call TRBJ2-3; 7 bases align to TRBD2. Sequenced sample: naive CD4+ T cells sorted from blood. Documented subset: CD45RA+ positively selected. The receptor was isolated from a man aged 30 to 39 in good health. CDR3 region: CASSRGGSTDTQYF. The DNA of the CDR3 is TGTGCCAGTAGTAGGGGGGGTTCGACAGATACGCAGTATTTT.